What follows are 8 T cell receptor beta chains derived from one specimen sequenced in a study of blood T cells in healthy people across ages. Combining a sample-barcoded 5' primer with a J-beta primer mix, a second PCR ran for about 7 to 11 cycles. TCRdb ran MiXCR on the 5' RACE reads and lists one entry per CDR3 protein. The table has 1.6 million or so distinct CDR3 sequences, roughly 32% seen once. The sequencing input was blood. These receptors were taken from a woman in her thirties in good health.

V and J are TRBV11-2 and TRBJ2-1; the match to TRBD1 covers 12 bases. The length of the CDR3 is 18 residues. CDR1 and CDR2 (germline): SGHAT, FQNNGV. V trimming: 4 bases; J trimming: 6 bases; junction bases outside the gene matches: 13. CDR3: CASSSTGTGGGYGNEQFF. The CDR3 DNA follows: TGTGCCAGCAGCTCCACCGGGACAGGGGGCGGGTATGGCAATGAGCAGTTCTTC.

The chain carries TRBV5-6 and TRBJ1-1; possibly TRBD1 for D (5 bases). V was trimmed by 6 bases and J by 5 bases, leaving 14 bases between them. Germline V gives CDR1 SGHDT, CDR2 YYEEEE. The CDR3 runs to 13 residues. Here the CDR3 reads CASNQAGVTEAFF. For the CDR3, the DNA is TGTGCCAGCAACCAGGCGGGGGTGACTGAAGCTTTCTTT.

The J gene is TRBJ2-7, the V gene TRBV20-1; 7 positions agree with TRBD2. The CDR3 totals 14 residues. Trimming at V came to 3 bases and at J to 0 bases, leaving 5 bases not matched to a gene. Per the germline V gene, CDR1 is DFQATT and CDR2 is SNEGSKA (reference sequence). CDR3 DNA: TGCAGTGCTAGCTTCAGGACTAGCTCCTACGAGCAGTACTTC. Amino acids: CSASFRTSSYEQYF.

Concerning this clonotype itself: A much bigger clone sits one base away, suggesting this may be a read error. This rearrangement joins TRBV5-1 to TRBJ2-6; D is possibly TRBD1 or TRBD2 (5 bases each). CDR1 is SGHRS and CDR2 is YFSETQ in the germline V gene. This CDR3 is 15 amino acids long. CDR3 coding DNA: TGCGCCAGCAGCAGGGACCTCTCTGGGGCCAACGTCCGGACTTTC. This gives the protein CASSRDLSGANVRTF.

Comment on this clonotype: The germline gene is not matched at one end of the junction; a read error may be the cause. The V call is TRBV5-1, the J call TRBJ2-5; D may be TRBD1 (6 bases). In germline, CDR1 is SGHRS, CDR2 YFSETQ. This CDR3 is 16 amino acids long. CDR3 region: CAGSLVAGDLRETQYF. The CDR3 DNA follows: TGCGCCGGCAGCTTGGTTGCAGGGGATCTCCGAGAGACCCAGTACTTC.

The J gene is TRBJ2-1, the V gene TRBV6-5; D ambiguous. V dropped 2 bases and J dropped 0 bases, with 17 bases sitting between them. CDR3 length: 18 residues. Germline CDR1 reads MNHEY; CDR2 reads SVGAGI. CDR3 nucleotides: TGTGCCAGCAGTTACCCCTCGAACCAGCCGTCCTCCTACAATGAGCAGTTCTTC. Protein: CASSYPSNQPSSYNEQFF.

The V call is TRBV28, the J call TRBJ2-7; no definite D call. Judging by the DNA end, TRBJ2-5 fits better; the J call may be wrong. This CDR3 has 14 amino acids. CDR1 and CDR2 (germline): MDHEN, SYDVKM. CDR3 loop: CASSLPGRRETQYF. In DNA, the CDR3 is TGTGCCAGCAGTCTCCCCGGTAGGCGGGAGACCCAGTACTTC.

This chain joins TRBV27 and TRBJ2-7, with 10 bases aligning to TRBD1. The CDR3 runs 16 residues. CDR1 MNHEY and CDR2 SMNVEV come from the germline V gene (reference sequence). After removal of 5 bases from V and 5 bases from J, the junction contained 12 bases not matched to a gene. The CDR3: CASSATGQGITHEQYF. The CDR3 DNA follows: TGTGCCAGCAGTGCGACGGGACAGGGGATAACCCACGAGCAGTACTTC.